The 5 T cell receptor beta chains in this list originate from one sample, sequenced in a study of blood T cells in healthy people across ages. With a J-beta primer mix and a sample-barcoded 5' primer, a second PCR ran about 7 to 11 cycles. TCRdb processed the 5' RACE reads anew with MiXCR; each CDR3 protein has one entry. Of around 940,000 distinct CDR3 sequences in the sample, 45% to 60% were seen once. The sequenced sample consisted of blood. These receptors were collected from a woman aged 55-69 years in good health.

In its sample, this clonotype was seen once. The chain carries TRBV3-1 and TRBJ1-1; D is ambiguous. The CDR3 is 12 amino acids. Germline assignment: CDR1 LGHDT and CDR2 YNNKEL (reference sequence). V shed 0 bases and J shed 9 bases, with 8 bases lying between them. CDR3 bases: TGTGCCAGCAGCCAAGACGGCCCTAAAGCTTTCTTT. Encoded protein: CASSQDGPKAFF. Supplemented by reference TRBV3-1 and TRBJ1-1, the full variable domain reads DTAVSQTPKYLVTQMGNDKSIKCEQNLGHDTMYWYKQDSKKFLKIMFSYNNKELIINETVPNRFSPKSPDKAHLNLHINSLELGDSAVYFCASSQDGPKAFFGQGTRLTVV.

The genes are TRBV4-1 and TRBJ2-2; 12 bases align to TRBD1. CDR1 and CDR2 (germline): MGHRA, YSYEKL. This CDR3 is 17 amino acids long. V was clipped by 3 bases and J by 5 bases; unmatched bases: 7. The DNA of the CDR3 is TGCGCCAGCAGCCATGAACCGGGACAGGGGGCAACCGGGGAGCTGTTTTTT. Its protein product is CASSHEPGQGATGELFF.

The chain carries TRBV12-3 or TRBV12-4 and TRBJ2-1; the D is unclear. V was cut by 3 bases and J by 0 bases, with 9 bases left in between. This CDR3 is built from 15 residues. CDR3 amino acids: CASSFSGASYNEQFF. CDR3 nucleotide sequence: TGTGCCAGCAGTTTTTCTGGCGCCTCCTACAATGAGCAGTTCTTC.

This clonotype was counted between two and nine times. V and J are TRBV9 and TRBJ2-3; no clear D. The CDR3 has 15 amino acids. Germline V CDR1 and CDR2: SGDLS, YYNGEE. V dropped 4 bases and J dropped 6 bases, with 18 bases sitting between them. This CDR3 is CASSPRLYEGDTQYF. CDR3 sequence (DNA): TGTGCCAGCAGCCCCCGATTGTACGAAGGGGATACGCAGTATTTT.

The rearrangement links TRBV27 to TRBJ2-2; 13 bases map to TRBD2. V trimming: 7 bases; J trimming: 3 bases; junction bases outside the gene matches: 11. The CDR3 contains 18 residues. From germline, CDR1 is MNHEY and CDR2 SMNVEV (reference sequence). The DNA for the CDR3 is TGTGCCAGCAAACCGGGACTAGCGGGGCAAAGCGACACCGGGGAGCTGTTTTTT. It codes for CASKPGLAGQSDTGELFF.